This T cell receptor (beta chain) comes out of a study of T cells in Graves' hyperthyroidism and ophthalmopathy. Amplified TCR beta CDR3 regions came from RNA transcripts. The primer set for the first-round RT-PCR of the TCR CDR3 was HTBI. TCRdb ran MiXCR on the multiplex PCR reads and lists one entry per CDR3 protein. This table has 300,000 to 400,000 distinct CDR3 sequences, about 13% appearing once. Germline CDR1 reads SGHRS; CDR2 reads YFSETQ. Deletions cut 5 bases from V and 7 bases from J, with 18 bases between. The CDR3 runs 15 residues. On this clonotype: Antigen specificity is unknown.

General study points: Most clonotypes that expanded in the thyroid above 0.001 also showed up in blood.

The V call is TRBV5-1, the J call TRBJ2-2; TRBD1 is a possible D gene (6 bases). Specimen: blood. The sequence was collected from a woman under 30 with Graves' hyperthyroidism. In DNA, the CDR3 is TGCGCCAGCAGGCCTGATACAGGGAATAACGGGGAGCTGTTTTTT. Its translation is CASRPDTGNNGELFF.